A selection of T cell receptor beta chains follows, all from one sample in a study of post-analysis software for immune sequencing data. Using its own MiXCR run on the PCR reads, TCRdb lists one record per CDR3 protein. This sample carries hundreds of thousands of distinct CDR3 sequences, about 27% of them seen once, and the ten largest clones take roughly 0.57%. Input material: blood. Receptors originate from a girl under 18 with multiple sclerosis. CDR3s include the opening cysteine and the closing phenylalanine or tryptophan.

>TRBJ2-3|TRBV7-2
CASSSYWRELGDTQYF
>TRBJ1-2|TRBV20-1
CSAAKDREGYGYTF
>TRBJ2-2|TRBV25-1
CASSDLGTAGRVTGELFF
>TRBJ2-3|TRBV6-4
CASSDSSREGGDTQYF
>TRBJ1-4|TRBV7-9
CASTVQGNEKLFF
>TRBJ1-1|TRBV7-9
CASTPPQDGFMNTEAFF
>TRBJ1-1|TRBV20-1
CSARRQGATEAFF
>TRBJ2-5|TRBV5-1
CASSLGTTIQETQYF
>TRBJ2-7|TRBV29-1
CSVPMGSSYEQYF
>.|TRBV6-5
CASSFTGQGGFPYEQYF
>TRBJ1-2|TRBV12-3/TRBV12-4
CASSPGPRQGNYGCTF
>TRBJ1-6|TRBV5-1
CASSLDGQPNSPLHF
>TRBJ1-4|TRBV29-1
CSVNIRGFGEKLFF
>TRBJ1-4|TRBV11-2
CASRNPGRRSTNEKLFF
>TRBJ1-1|TRBV12-3/TRBV12-4
CASRDRVRSTEAFF
>TRBJ1-5|TRBV20-1
CSARVPGVSNQPQHF
>TRBJ2-1|TRBV28
CASQGQTNEQFF
>TRBJ2-7|TRBV2
CASRDLTSAGSYEQYF
>TRBJ2-1|TRBV29-1
CSVFSSGHNEQFF
>TRBJ2-5|TRBV6-6
CASSYSSEGAGETQYF
>TRBJ2-4|TRBV12-3/TRBV12-4
CASSMGQDIQYF
>TRBJ1-2|TRBV4-2
CASSQSGLASGYTF
>TRBJ2-3|TRBV2
CASSLAVVGDTQYF
>TRBJ2-4|TRBV27
CASCSGPGKNIQYF
>TRBJ2-7|TRBV7-2
CASSLLSGGAYEQYF
>TRBJ1-4|TRBV20-1
CSAPNPGQGDEKLFF
>TRBJ2-1|TRBV4-1
CASSPRVGPYNEQFF
>TRBJ2-3|TRBV29-1
CSVPDWGDTQYF
>TRBJ2-5|TRBV29-1
CSVGGLQETQYF
>TRBJ1-2|TRBV5-1
CASSQPSVYGYTF
>TRBJ2-7|TRBV4-3
CASSQGTSGGDEQYF
>TRBJ2-7|TRBV28
CASRSFSMAYEQYF
>TRBJ2-3|TRBV20-1
CSARHGGGGGPGTDTQYF
>TRBJ2-1|TRBV5-1
CASSLVRGGSYNEQFF
>TRBJ1-4|TRBV7-9
CASSLEHREKLFF
>TRBJ2-6|TRBV6-6
CASSYRRSGANVLTF
>TRBJ2-2|TRBV6-2/TRBV6-3
CASSRTPGELFF
>TRBJ2-1|TRBV7-2
CASSSQGVADEQFF
>TRBJ2-5|TRBV27
CASRETGSVSGETQYF
>TRBJ2-5|TRBV6-5
CASSPRRDGQETQYF
>TRBJ2-1|TRBV20-1
CSARLAGQGAYNEQFF
>TRBJ2-3|TRBV6-1
CASSDGAEWDTQYF